This is a list of T cell receptor beta chains from one sample in a study of blood T cells in healthy people across ages. TCRdb independently ran MiXCR on the 5' RACE reads; one entry per CDR3 protein. The table shows fewer than 700,000 distinct CDR3 sequences, with around half occurring only once. The sequencing input was blood. These receptor sequences come from a man older than 75 in good health. The CDR3 runs from the conserved cysteine through the conserved F or W. D genes are given only for firm matches. Clone size is stated in some rows and not others, as once, few, many or a class when expanded.

D gene	clone size	V gene	J gene	CDR3 protein	CDR3 DNA
-	-	TRBV3-1	TRBJ2-5	CASSQEIGVVETQYF	TGTGCCAGCAGCCAAGAGATTGGGGTGGTAGAGACCCAGTACTTC
-	few	TRBV4-2	TRBJ1-2	CASSQIPTAPYGYTF	TGTGCCAGCAGCCAAATACCGACGGCACCCTATGGCTACACCTTC
TRBD2	-	TRBV20-1	TRBJ2-6	CSAETSGGRAGANVLTF	TGCAGTGCAGAGACTAGCGGGGGACGGGCTGGGGCCAACGTCCTGACTTTC
TRBD2	-	TRBV3-1	TRBJ2-1	CASSLRTSGSNEQFF	TGTGCCAGCAGCCTCCGGACTAGCGGGAGCAATGAGCAGTTCTTC
-	many	TRBV6-6	TRBJ2-6	CASSHGRDSGANVLTF	TGTGCCAGCAGCCACGGACGGGACTCTGGGGCCAACGTCCTGACTTTC
TRBD2	once	TRBV2	TRBJ2-1	CASSVSGGTRYNEQFF	TGTGCCAGCAGTGTGAGCGGGGGAACCCGATACAATGAGCAGTTCTTC
-	-	TRBV5-1	TRBJ2-5	CASSLPTGRGETQYF	TGCGCCAGCAGCCTCCCGACAGGGAGGGGGGAGACCCAGTACTTC
-	-	TRBV6-5	TRBJ2-2	CASRTGPSNTGELFF	TGTGCCAGTAGAACCGGGCCCTCGAACACCGGGGAGCTGTTTTTT
-	-	TRBV3-1	TRBJ2-1	CASSHSTDRLILQFF	TGTGCCAGCAGCCATTCCACAGATCGATTGATTCTCCAGTTCTTC
TRBD2	-	TRBV12-3/TRBV12-4	TRBJ2-1	CASSAAGGPYNEQFF	TGTGCCAGCAGCGCAGCGGGGGGGCCCTACAATGAGCAGTTCTTC
-	-	TRBV20-1	TRBJ2-7	CSARELGRETSHEQYF	TGCAGTGCTAGAGAATTGGGGCGGGAAACCTCCCACGAGCAGTACTTC
TRBD1	-	TRBV12-3/TRBV12-4	TRBJ1-2	CASRAGGLGYTF	TGTGCCAGCAGGGCAGGGGGCTTGGGCTACACCTTC
-	-	TRBV4-3	TRBJ2-7	CASSQKIGGPSYEQYF	TGCGCCAGCAGCCAAAAAATCGGGGGCCCAAGCTACGAGCAGTACTTC
-	few	TRBV7-2	TRBJ2-1	CASSHPPKRASYNEQFF	TGTGCCAGCAGCCACCCCCCTAAGCGGGCGTCCTACAATGAGCAGTTCTTC
-	few	TRBV12-3/TRBV12-4	TRBJ2-2	CAIAPGTRGTGELFF	TGTGCCATAGCCCCAGGGACGCGGGGAACCGGGGAGCTGTTTTTT
-	-	TRBV7-9	TRBJ2-3	CASSSRADRDTQYF	TGTGCCAGCAGCTCCAGAGCGGACCGGGATACGCAGTATTTT
TRBD2	-	TRBV6-6	TRBJ2-1	CASTELGGGYNEQFF	TGTGCCAGCACGGAACTAGGCGGGGGGTACAATGAGCAGTTCTTC
-	-	TRBV2	TRBJ2-7	CASRATHREQYF	TGTGCCAGCAGAGCGACCCACCGCGAGCAGTACTTC
-	once	TRBV28	TRBJ1-1	CASKVGGWTEAFF	TGTGCCAGCAAGGTGGGAGGGTGGACTGAAGCTTTCTTT
-	-	TRBV29-1	TRBJ2-7	CSALTGTSYEQYF	TGCAGCGCCTTAACTGGGACATCCTACGAGCAGTACTTC
TRBD2	-	TRBV12-3/TRBV12-4	TRBJ2-3	CASRDHLSGGTDTQYF	TGTGCCAGCAGAGATCATCTTAGCGGGGGGACCGATACGCAGTATTTT
-	-	TRBV6-5	TRBJ1-1	CATSRATGGGSTEAFF	TGTGCTACCAGCAGAGCCACGGGGGGGGGAAGTACTGAAGCTTTCTTT
-	-	TRBV6-2/TRBV6-3	TRBJ2-3	CAGSRGGATDTQYF	TGTGCCGGATCCCGAGGCGGGGCCACAGATACGCAGTATTTT
-	-	TRBV7-9	TRBJ2-7	CASTSDWSYEQYF	TGTGCCAGCACCTCTGACTGGTCCTACGAGCAGTACTTC
-	once	TRBV6-2/TRBV6-3	TRBJ1-1	CASSYSPVTEAFF	TGTGCCAGCAGTTACTCTCCGGTCACTGAAGCTTTCTTT
TRBD1	-	TRBV6-2/TRBV6-3	TRBJ2-7	CASSGGQGPTYEQYF	TGTGCCAGCAGTGGCGGACAGGGGCCAACCTACGAGCAGTACTTC
-	few	TRBV5-8	TRBJ2-4	CASSGWSEQYF	TGTGCCAGCAGCGGCTGGAGTGAGCAGTACTTC
-	once	TRBV11-1	TRBJ2-1	CASSLEQAWGNEQFF	TGTGCCAGCAGCTTAGAACAGGCTTGGGGCAATGAGCAGTTCTTC
-	-	TRBV20-1	TRBJ2-1	CSANLGITNEQFF	TGCAGTGCTAACTTGGGGATAACCAATGAGCAGTTCTTC
-	-	TRBV6-1	TRBJ1-1	CATKTDLNTEAFF	TGTGCCACGAAGACGGACCTTAACACTGAAGCTTTCTTT
TRBD2	-	TRBV6-5	TRBJ2-5	CASSYRTSGQETQYF	TGTGCCAGCAGTTACAGGACTAGCGGACAAGAGACCCAGTACTTC
TRBD1	-	TRBV10-3	TRBJ2-3	CAIKMDRGGTDTQYF	TGTGCCATAAAAATGGACAGGGGGGGAACAGATACGCAGTATTTT
TRBD2	-	TRBV5-1	TRBJ2-1	CASSSGLAGVEQFF	TGCGCCAGCAGCTCGGGACTAGCGGGCGTTGAGCAGTTCTTC
TRBD1	once	TRBV9	TRBJ2-7	CASSAQDRGGSYEQYF	TGTGCCAGCAGCGCTCAGGACAGGGGAGGCTCCTACGAGCAGTACTTC
TRBD2	-	TRBV7-2	TRBJ2-7	CASSHTGGAYEQYF	TGTGCCAGCAGCCATACGGGAGGAGCGTACGAGCAGTACTTC
-	many	TRBV6-5	TRBJ2-7	CASRLVAGSSYEQYF	TGTGCCAGCAGACTCGTCGCAGGCTCCTCCTACGAGCAGTACTTC
-	-	TRBV11-1	TRBJ1-1	CASSPHTNTEAFF	TGTGCCAGCAGCCCTCACACGAACACTGAAGCTTTCTTT
-	few	TRBV7-2	TRBJ2-5	CASSLAQTRETQYF	TGTGCCAGCAGCTTAGCGCAGACTAGGGAGACCCAGTACTTC
TRBD1	-	TRBV6-6	TRBJ1-1	CASVREGTGKPTEAFF	TGTGCCAGCGTCAGGGAAGGGACAGGGAAGCCCACTGAAGCTTTCTTT
-	-	TRBV6-5	TRBJ1-1	CASRPRGRSEAFF	TGTGCCAGCCGACCTCGGGGCAGGTCTGAAGCTTTCTTT
-	once	TRBV7-2	TRBJ2-2	CASSLASGELFF	TGTGCCAGCAGCTTAGCGTCCGGGGAGCTGTTTTTT
-	few	TRBV28	TRBJ2-7	CASRTLAGNSYEQYF	TGTGCCAGCAGAACGCTCGCAGGGAATTCCTACGAGCAGTACTTC
-	few	TRBV28	TRBJ1-2	CASTDRYGYTF	TGTGCCAGCACCGACCGCTATGGCTACACCTTC
-	-	TRBV7-2	TRBJ1-5	CASSLEMGGDQPQHF	TGTGCCAGCAGCCTAGAAATGGGGGGGGATCAGCCCCAGCATTTT
TRBD1	few	TRBV7-2	TRBJ2-5	CASSLKGAETQYF	TGTGCCAGCAGCTTAAAGGGGGCAGAGACCCAGTACTTC
-	-	TRBV20-1	TRBJ2-7	CSARARGPSKREQYF	TGCAGTGCTAGAGCCCGGGGGCCTTCTAAACGCGAGCAGTACTTC
-	-	TRBV29-1	TRBJ1-4	CSVALQGATNEKLFF	TGCAGCGTCGCGCTACAGGGCGCAACTAATGAAAAACTGTTTTTT
TRBD2	few	TRBV7-2	TRBJ2-3	CASSPTSGGTDTQYF	TGCGCCAGCAGCCCAACTAGCGGGGGCACAGATACGCAGTATTTT
-	few	TRBV15	TRBJ2-1	CATSRDKLGGPSMREQFF	TGTGCCACCAGCAGAGATAAGTTGGGTGGGCCTAGCATGCGAGAGCAGTTCTTC
TRBD2	many	TRBV24-1	TRBJ2-2	CATSGSSGRTGELFF	TGTGCCACCAGTGGTTCTAGCGGGAGAACCGGGGAGCTGTTTTTT
TRBD1	few	TRBV30	TRBJ1-4	CAWTAQGDFEKLFF	TGTGCCTGGACAGCGCAGGGGGATTTTGAAAAACTGTTTTTT
-	-	TRBV3-1	TRBJ2-1	CASSQALALFPPNEQFF	TGTGCCAGCAGCCAGGCCCTAGCCCTATTTCCCCCCAATGAGCAGTTCTTC
-	-	TRBV6-6	TRBJ1-5	CASSYRNMGQPQHF	TGTGCCAGCAGTTACCGCAACATGGGGCAGCCCCAGCATTTT
-	-	TRBV20-1	TRBJ2-1	CSARGRDIPSYNEQFF	TGCAGTGCTAGAGGTAGAGACATCCCCTCCTACAATGAGCAGTTCTTC
-	-	TRBV4-1	TRBJ1-2	CASSPNRADGYTF	TGCGCCAGCAGCCCAAACAGGGCCGATGGCTACACCTTC